This TCR beta chain stems from a study of shared T cell receptors in the human thymus. Clones were sequenced by immunoSEQ multiplex PCR, and TCRdb holds only the in-frame ones, with some missing. The repertoire holds 600,000 or so clones, 70% to 90% seen once, with approximately 0.0097% in the top ten. Germline V gives CDR1 SNHLY, CDR2 FYNNEI. Trimming took 4 bases from V and 2 from J, leaving 6 bases between them. This CDR3 region has 12 residues. These sequences were also reported in another study, on human thymus T cells. That paper states: Unrelated individuals were reported by related research to share highly overlapping thymic repertoires.

The specimen sequenced was thymocytes. V usage is TRBV2 and J usage is TRBJ2-7; D gene uncertain. The receptor's source is a boy under three years old with a congenital heart defect. The CDR3 spells CASSVQTYEQYF. The CDR3 DNA reads TGTGCCAGCAGTGTTCAGACCTACGAGCAGTACTTC.